The T cell receptor beta chain described here comes from a study of T cells in Graves' hyperthyroidism and ophthalmopathy. Background on the study: It was at initial diagnosis, before any treatment, that peripheral blood was collected.

A few counts support this clonotype. There were TCR beta CDR3 regions amplified from RNA transcripts. HTBI primers drove first-round RT-PCR of the TCR CDR3. TCRdb re-called the multiplex PCR reads through MiXCR, storing one row per CDR3 protein. Of roughly 700,000 distinct CDR3 sequences in the sample, about a third were seen once. Recently diagnosed hyperthyroidism of less than 2 months' duration affected patients aged 18 to 65. Diagnosis rested on symptoms, serum thyroxine and TRAb, thyroid ultrasound, and orbital computed tomography. Each 10 ml fresh peripheral blood draw supplied the PBMCs. The germline V gene encodes CDR1 MNHEY and CDR2 SVGAGI. The CDR3 covers 12 residues. V was shortened by 5 bases and J by 9 bases, with 11 bases between the two germline ends.

The origin of this receptor is a middle-aged woman with Graves' hyperthyroidism. Sequences were obtained from blood. The rearrangement links TRBV6-5 to TRBJ1-5; D is uncertain. The CDR3 loop reads CASSPVRGPQHF. In DNA, the CDR3 is TGTGCCAGCAGTCCCGTCCGGGGGCCCCAGCATTTT.